This is a list of T cell receptor beta chains from one sample in a study of blood T cell repertoires in COVID-19. The method was immunoSEQ multiplex PCR; TCRdb's version includes in-frame clones alone and lacks a portion of them. The sample records about half a million clones, 80% to 90% being singletons. Sequencing was carried out using peripheral blood. Receptor source: a human donor in a cohort sampled during active COVID-19. Each CDR3 is given with its conserved first and last residue. The order of the fields is clone size, J gene, D gene, V gene, CDR3 DNA, CDR3 protein. D genes are given only for firm matches. The size entry is marked missing in some rows and otherwise reads once, few, many or a size class.

abundance: -
j_gene: TRBJ2-1
d_gene: -
v_gene: TRBV5-4
CDR3nt: TGTGCCAGCAGCTTGGACGAGGGCTCCAATGAGCAGTTCTTC
CDR3aa: CASSLDEGSNEQFF

abundance: -
j_gene: TRBJ1-6
d_gene: TRBD1
v_gene: TRBV28
CDR3nt: TGTGCCAGCATTCGGGACAGCGATAATTCACCCCTCCACTTT
CDR3aa: CASIRDSDNSPLHF

abundance: -
j_gene: TRBJ1-2
d_gene: TRBD1
v_gene: TRBV9
CDR3nt: TGTGCCAGCGGGCAGGGGGTTTTTGGCTACACCTTC
CDR3aa: CASGQGVFGYTF

abundance: -
j_gene: TRBJ1-1
d_gene: TRBD1
v_gene: TRBV7-9
CDR3nt: TGTGCCAGCAGCTTTGACAGGGCGACCGAAGCTTTCTTT
CDR3aa: CASSFDRATEAFF

abundance: -
j_gene: TRBJ2-5
d_gene: -
v_gene: TRBV5-4
CDR3nt: TGTGCCAGCAGCTTTGGGGCCCCAGAGACCCAGTACTTC
CDR3aa: CASSFGAPETQYF

abundance: -
j_gene: TRBJ2-5
d_gene: -
v_gene: TRBV29-1
CDR3nt: TGCAGCGTCTCTCAAGAGACCCAGTACTTC
CDR3aa: CSVSQETQYF

abundance: -
j_gene: TRBJ1-2
d_gene: TRBD1
v_gene: TRBV6-2/TRBV6-3
CDR3nt: TGTGCCAGCAGTTTTTTTACGACAGGGAACTATGGCTACACCTTC
CDR3aa: CASSFFTTGNYGYTF

abundance: once
j_gene: TRBJ2-3
d_gene: -
v_gene: TRBV7-3
CDR3nt: TGTGCCAGCAGCTTAAACTCCCGCACAGATACGCAGTATTTT
CDR3aa: CASSLNSRTDTQYF

abundance: few
j_gene: TRBJ1-5
d_gene: TRBD1
v_gene: TRBV6-5
CDR3nt: TGTGCCAGCACCATTGACAGGGGGTTCAATCAGCCCCAGCATTTT
CDR3aa: CASTIDRGFNQPQHF

abundance: -
j_gene: TRBJ2-1
d_gene: TRBD2
v_gene: TRBV10-3
CDR3nt: TGTGCCATCAGTGAGTCGGTTGGGACTAGCGGGAGCAATGAGCAGTTCTTC
CDR3aa: CAISESVGTSGSNEQFF

abundance: -
j_gene: TRBJ2-1
d_gene: -
v_gene: TRBV29-1
CDR3nt: TGCAGCGGGCACGGACTCATAACGAATGAGCAGTTCTTC
CDR3aa: CSGHGLITNEQFF

abundance: -
j_gene: TRBJ2-5
d_gene: TRBD2
v_gene: TRBV4-3
CDR3nt: TGCGCCAGCAGCCAAAGGAGCGGGAGGGCCGGGGAGACCCAGTACTTC
CDR3aa: CASSQRSGRAGETQYF

abundance: -
j_gene: TRBJ2-7
d_gene: TRBD1
v_gene: TRBV6-5
CDR3nt: TGTGCCAGCAGACTGGGACAGGAGCTAGTCTACGAGCAGTACTTC
CDR3aa: CASRLGQELVYEQYF

abundance: -
j_gene: TRBJ2-1
d_gene: TRBD1
v_gene: TRBV6-2/TRBV6-3
CDR3nt: TGTGCCAGCAGTCCAGTTTTGAGGACAGGCCCCTACAATGAGCAGTTCTTC
CDR3aa: CASSPVLRTGPYNEQFF

abundance: -
j_gene: TRBJ2-2
d_gene: TRBD1
v_gene: TRBV6-5
CDR3nt: TGTGCCAGCAGCTTTGGACAGGGAAACACCGGGGAGCTGTTTTTT
CDR3aa: CASSFGQGNTGELFF

abundance: once
j_gene: TRBJ1-1
d_gene: -
v_gene: TRBV6-5
CDR3nt: TGTGCCAGCAGTATCGATATTGGGGGCAACACTGAAGCTTTCTTT
CDR3aa: CASSIDIGGNTEAFF

abundance: once
j_gene: TRBJ2-1
d_gene: -
v_gene: TRBV19
CDR3nt: TGTGCCAGTAGGAACAGAGCATCCAATGAGCAGTTCTTC
CDR3aa: CASRNRASNEQFF

abundance: -
j_gene: TRBJ2-1
d_gene: TRBD2
v_gene: TRBV29-1
CDR3nt: TGCAGCGTAGCATTCGGGACTAGCGGGAGCGATGAGCAGTTCTTC
CDR3aa: CSVAFGTSGSDEQFF

abundance: -
j_gene: TRBJ1-2
d_gene: TRBD1
v_gene: TRBV29-1
CDR3nt: TGCAGCGGGGATGGACAGGGATGGGGCGGCTACACCTTC
CDR3aa: CSGDGQGWGGYTF

abundance: -
j_gene: TRBJ2-7
d_gene: -
v_gene: TRBV3-1/TRBV3-2
CDR3nt: TGTGCCAGCAGCCAGGGAGCGGAGCAGTACTTC
CDR3aa: CASSQGAEQYF

abundance: -
j_gene: TRBJ1-1
d_gene: -
v_gene: TRBV30
CDR3nt: TGTGCCTGGAGGGGGGGAAGCGGGGTGAACACTGAAGCTTTCTTT
CDR3aa: CAWRGGSGVNTEAFF

abundance: -
j_gene: TRBJ2-1
d_gene: TRBD2
v_gene: TRBV28
CDR3nt: TGTGCCAGCAGTTTAGGGGGGACTAGCGTTTACAATGAGCAGTTCTTC
CDR3aa: CASSLGGTSVYNEQFF

abundance: -
j_gene: TRBJ1-6
d_gene: -
v_gene: TRBV9
CDR3nt: TGTGCCAGCAGCATCGGGAGCTCCTATAATTCACCCCTCCACTTT
CDR3aa: CASSIGSSYNSPLHF

abundance: -
j_gene: TRBJ1-1
d_gene: -
v_gene: TRBV7-3
CDR3nt: TGTGCCAGCAGCCGTCGGGGAGGCACTGAAGCTTTCTTT
CDR3aa: CASSRRGGTEAFF

abundance: -
j_gene: TRBJ2-6
d_gene: -
v_gene: TRBV5-1
CDR3nt: TGCGCCAGCAGCTTGGCCCGACAGAGCTCTGGGGCCAACGTCCTGACTTTC
CDR3aa: CASSLARQSSGANVLTF

abundance: few
j_gene: TRBJ2-2
d_gene: TRBD1
v_gene: TRBV9
CDR3nt: TGTGCCAGCAGCCCCCAAGCGGGACAGGGGTTAACCGGGGAGCTGTTTTTT
CDR3aa: CASSPQAGQGLTGELFF

abundance: -
j_gene: TRBJ1-5
d_gene: -
v_gene: TRBV6-6
CDR3nt: TGTGCCAGCAGTTACATGCTAGGGGGCAATCAGCCCCAGCATTTT
CDR3aa: CASSYMLGGNQPQHF

abundance: -
j_gene: TRBJ2-7
d_gene: TRBD2
v_gene: TRBV28
CDR3nt: TGTGCCAGCAGGGCTCAGCGGGAGGGCCTCTACGAGCAGTACTTC
CDR3aa: CASRAQREGLYEQYF

abundance: once
j_gene: TRBJ1-3
d_gene: -
v_gene: TRBV5-4
CDR3nt: TGTGCCAGCAGCTTGGACCGAGGCTCTGGAAACACCATATATTTT
CDR3aa: CASSLDRGSGNTIYF

abundance: -
j_gene: TRBJ1-2
d_gene: TRBD1
v_gene: TRBV19
CDR3nt: TGTGCCAGTAGTGGATGGACAGGGGTAGACTATGGCTACACCTTC
CDR3aa: CASSGWTGVDYGYTF

abundance: -
j_gene: TRBJ1-2
d_gene: -
v_gene: TRBV7-9
CDR3nt: TGTGCCAGCAGCCCTTCAGGCTATGGCTACACCTTC
CDR3aa: CASSPSGYGYTF

abundance: few
j_gene: TRBJ1-5
d_gene: -
v_gene: TRBV28
CDR3nt: TGTGCCAGCCGGACAGTCAATCAGCCCCAGCATTTT
CDR3aa: CASRTVNQPQHF

abundance: -
j_gene: TRBJ2-3
d_gene: TRBD2
v_gene: TRBV7-2
CDR3nt: TGTGCCAGCAGCTTATCCCCACTAGCGGAAACAGATACGCAGTATTTT
CDR3aa: CASSLSPLAETDTQYF

abundance: -
j_gene: TRBJ1-2
d_gene: -
v_gene: TRBV18
CDR3nt: TGTGCCAGCTCACCTCAAGTTATGCAGGGAAGTGGCTATGGCTACACCTTC
CDR3aa: CASSPQVMQGSGYGYTF

abundance: few
j_gene: TRBJ1-2
d_gene: TRBD1
v_gene: TRBV7-3
CDR3nt: TGTGCCAGCAGCCCCGGGACAGCTAGTCTAGGGGGCTACACCTTC
CDR3aa: CASSPGTASLGGYTF

abundance: -
j_gene: TRBJ1-6
d_gene: TRBD1
v_gene: TRBV5-1
CDR3nt: TGCGCCAGCAGCTTGGATAGATCGGACAGGGGGAATTCACCCCTCCACTTT
CDR3aa: CASSLDRSDRGNSPLHF

abundance: -
j_gene: TRBJ1-1
d_gene: -
v_gene: TRBV7-8
CDR3nt: TGTGCCAGCAGCTTAGGCCATCGACGGGGAATGAACACTGAAGCTTTCTTT
CDR3aa: CASSLGHRRGMNTEAFF

abundance: -
j_gene: TRBJ1-5
d_gene: -
v_gene: TRBV30
CDR3nt: TGTGCCTGGAGTGTATTCGGCAATCAGCCCCAGCATTTT
CDR3aa: CAWSVFGNQPQHF

abundance: once
j_gene: TRBJ2-1
d_gene: TRBD2
v_gene: TRBV27
CDR3nt: TGTGCCAGCAGTTTATCAAGGGCGGGAGGTGGTCTGGGTCCCTACAATGAGCAGTTCTTC
CDR3aa: CASSLSRAGGGLGPYNEQFF

abundance: -
j_gene: TRBJ2-3
d_gene: -
v_gene: TRBV30
CDR3nt: TGTGCCTGGACCAGAAGGACTCCATTCGCGCAGTATTTT
CDR3aa: CAWTRRTPFAQYF

abundance: -
j_gene: TRBJ2-3
d_gene: TRBD2
v_gene: TRBV5-1
CDR3nt: TGCGCCAGCAGCTTTAGCGGGGGGAGCACAGATACGCAGTATTTT
CDR3aa: CASSFSGGSTDTQYF

abundance: few
j_gene: TRBJ1-6
d_gene: -
v_gene: TRBV5-6
CDR3nt: TGTGCCAGCAGCTTGGGTCGCTGGCAGGGGAATTCACCCCTCCACTTT
CDR3aa: CASSLGRWQGNSPLHF

abundance: -
j_gene: TRBJ1-3
d_gene: TRBD1
v_gene: TRBV6-5
CDR3nt: TGTGCCAGCAGTTACTCGACAGGGGGATCTCGAAACACCATATATTTT
CDR3aa: CASSYSTGGSRNTIYF

abundance: -
j_gene: TRBJ2-5
d_gene: -
v_gene: TRBV13
CDR3nt: TGTGCCAGCAGTTCAAGTCTAGAACGAGAGACCCAGTACTTC
CDR3aa: CASSSSLERETQYF

abundance: -
j_gene: TRBJ2-3
d_gene: -
v_gene: TRBV7-8
CDR3nt: TGTGCCAGCAGCTCGGTGGCTGGGGAGTTCACAGATACGCAGTATTTT
CDR3aa: CASSSVAGEFTDTQYF

abundance: -
j_gene: TRBJ2-2
d_gene: TRBD2
v_gene: TRBV4-3
CDR3nt: TGCGCCAGCAGCCAATCTGCGGGAGCGAACACCGGGGAGCTGTTTTTT
CDR3aa: CASSQSAGANTGELFF

abundance: -
j_gene: TRBJ2-7
d_gene: TRBD1
v_gene: TRBV28
CDR3nt: TGTGCCAGCAGTTTTGGGACAGCTTACGAGCAGTACTTC
CDR3aa: CASSFGTAYEQYF

abundance: -
j_gene: TRBJ2-1
d_gene: TRBD2
v_gene: TRBV9
CDR3nt: TGTGCCAGCAGCGTTGGGACTAGTGGGGCCAATGAGCAGTTCTTC
CDR3aa: CASSVGTSGANEQFF

abundance: -
j_gene: TRBJ2-2
d_gene: TRBD2
v_gene: TRBV6-6
CDR3nt: TGTGCCAGCAGTGGGGGACTAGCGGGAGTCACCGGGGAGCTGTTTTTT
CDR3aa: CASSGGLAGVTGELFF

abundance: -
j_gene: TRBJ1-4
d_gene: -
v_gene: TRBV19
CDR3nt: TGTGCCAGTAGTCCCCGGCCGGGTGGGAATGAAAAACTGTTTTTT
CDR3aa: CASSPRPGGNEKLFF

abundance: -
j_gene: TRBJ1-5
d_gene: -
v_gene: TRBV12-3/TRBV12-4
CDR3nt: TGTGCCAGCAGTTACAGGGCGGGTCAGCCCCAGCATTTT
CDR3aa: CASSYRAGQPQHF

abundance: -
j_gene: TRBJ1-1
d_gene: TRBD1
v_gene: TRBV12-3/TRBV12-4
CDR3nt: TGTGCCAGCACCCCCCAGGGGGCGTTTGAAGCTTTCTTT
CDR3aa: CASTPQGAFEAFF

abundance: -
j_gene: TRBJ2-7
d_gene: TRBD1
v_gene: TRBV19
CDR3nt: TGTGCCAGTAGGATTCCCACGGGACAGGGGTCCTACGAGCAGTACTTC
CDR3aa: CASRIPTGQGSYEQYF

abundance: -
j_gene: TRBJ2-7
d_gene: TRBD1
v_gene: TRBV10-3
CDR3nt: TGTGCCATCAGCCGTGGACAGGGGTTGGAGGAGCAGTACTTC
CDR3aa: CAISRGQGLEEQYF

abundance: -
j_gene: TRBJ1-2
d_gene: -
v_gene: TRBV27
CDR3nt: TGTGCCAGCAGTTTTGACAGGAGAGATGGCTACACCTTC
CDR3aa: CASSFDRRDGYTF

abundance: few
j_gene: TRBJ2-5
d_gene: -
v_gene: TRBV5-4
CDR3nt: TGTGCCAGCAGCCACGTAGTGGGAGAAGAGACCCAGTACTTC
CDR3aa: CASSHVVGEETQYF

abundance: -
j_gene: TRBJ2-3
d_gene: -
v_gene: TRBV6-5
CDR3nt: TGTGCCAGCAGTTACTCGAATGGAGGGAAGACAGATACGCAGTATTTT
CDR3aa: CASSYSNGGKTDTQYF